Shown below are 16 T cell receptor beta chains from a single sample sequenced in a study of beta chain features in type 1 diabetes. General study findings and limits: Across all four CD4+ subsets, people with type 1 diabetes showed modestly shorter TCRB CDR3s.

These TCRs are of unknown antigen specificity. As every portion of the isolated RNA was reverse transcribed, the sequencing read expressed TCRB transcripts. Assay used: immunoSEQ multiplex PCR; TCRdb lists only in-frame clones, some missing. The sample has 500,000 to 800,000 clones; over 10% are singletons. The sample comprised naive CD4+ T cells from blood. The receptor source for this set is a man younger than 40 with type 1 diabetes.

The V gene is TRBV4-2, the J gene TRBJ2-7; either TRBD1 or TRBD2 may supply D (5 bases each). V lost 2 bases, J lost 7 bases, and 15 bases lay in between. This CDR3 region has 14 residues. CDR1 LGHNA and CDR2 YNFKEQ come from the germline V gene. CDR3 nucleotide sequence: TGTGCCAGCAGCCAAATTATGGGGGAGAAAGAGCAGTACTTC. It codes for CASSQIMGEKEQYF.

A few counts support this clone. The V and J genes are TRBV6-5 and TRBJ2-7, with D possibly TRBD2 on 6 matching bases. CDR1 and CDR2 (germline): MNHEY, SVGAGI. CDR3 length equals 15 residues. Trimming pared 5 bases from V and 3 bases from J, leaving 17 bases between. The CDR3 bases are TGTGCCAGCAGTAAGGACCGGGACTCGATCTACGAGCAGTACTTC. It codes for CASSKDRDSIYEQYF.

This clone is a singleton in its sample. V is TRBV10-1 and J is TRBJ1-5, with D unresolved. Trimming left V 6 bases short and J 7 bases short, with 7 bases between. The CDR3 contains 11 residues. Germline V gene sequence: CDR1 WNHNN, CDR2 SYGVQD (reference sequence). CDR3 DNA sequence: TGCGCCAGCAGCACCAGACAGCCCCAGCATTTT. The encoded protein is CASSTRQPQHF.

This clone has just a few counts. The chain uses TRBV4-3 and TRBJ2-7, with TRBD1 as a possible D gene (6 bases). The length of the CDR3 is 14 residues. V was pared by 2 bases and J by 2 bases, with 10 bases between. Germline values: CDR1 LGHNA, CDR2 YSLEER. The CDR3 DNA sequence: TGCGCCAGCAGCCAAAAGACAGGCCCCTACGAGCAGTACTTC. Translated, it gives CASSQKTGPYEQYF.

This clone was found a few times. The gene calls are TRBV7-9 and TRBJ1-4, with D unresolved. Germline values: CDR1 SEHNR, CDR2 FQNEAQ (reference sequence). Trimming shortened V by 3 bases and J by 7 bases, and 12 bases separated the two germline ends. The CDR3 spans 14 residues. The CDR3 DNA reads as TGTGCCAGCAGCTTTGCGGGAAGTAGTGAAAAACTGTTTTTT. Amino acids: CASSFAGSSEKLFF. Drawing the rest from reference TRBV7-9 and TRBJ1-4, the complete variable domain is DTGVSQNPRHKITKRGQNVTFRCDPISEHNRLYWYRQTLGQGPEFLTYFQNEAQLEKSRLLSDRFSAERPKGSFSTLEIQRTEQGDSAMYLCASSFAGSSEKLFFGSGTQLSVL.

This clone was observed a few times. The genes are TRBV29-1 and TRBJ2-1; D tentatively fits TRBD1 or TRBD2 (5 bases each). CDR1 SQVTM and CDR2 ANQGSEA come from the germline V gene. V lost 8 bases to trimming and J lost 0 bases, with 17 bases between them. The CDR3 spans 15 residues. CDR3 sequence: CSTRRGASSYNEQFF. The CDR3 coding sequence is TGCAGCACCAGACGGGGCGCTAGCTCCTACAATGAGCAGTTCTTC.

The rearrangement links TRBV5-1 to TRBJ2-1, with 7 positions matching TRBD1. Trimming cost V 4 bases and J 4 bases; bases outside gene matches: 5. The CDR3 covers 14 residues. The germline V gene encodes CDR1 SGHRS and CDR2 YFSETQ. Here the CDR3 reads CASSLGTAYNEQFF. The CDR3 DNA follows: TGCGCCAGCAGCCTCGGGACAGCTTACAATGAGCAGTTCTTC.

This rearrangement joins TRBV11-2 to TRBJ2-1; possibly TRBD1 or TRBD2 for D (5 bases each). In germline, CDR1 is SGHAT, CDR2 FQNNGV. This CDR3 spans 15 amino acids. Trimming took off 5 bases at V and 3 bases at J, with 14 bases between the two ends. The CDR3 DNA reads TGTGCCAGCAGCCGCGAGGGGTTTCTCTACAATGAGCAGTTCTTC. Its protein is CASSREGFLYNEQFF.

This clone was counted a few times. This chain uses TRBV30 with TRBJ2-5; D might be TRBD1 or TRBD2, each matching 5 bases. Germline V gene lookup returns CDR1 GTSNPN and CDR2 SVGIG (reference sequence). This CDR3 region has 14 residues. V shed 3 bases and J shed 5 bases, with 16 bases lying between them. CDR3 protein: CAWRGHPRRETQYF. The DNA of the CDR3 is TGTGCCTGGAGAGGACACCCTAGGAGGGAGACCCAGTACTTC. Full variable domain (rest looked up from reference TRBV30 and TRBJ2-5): SQTIHQWPATLVQPVGSPLSLECTVEGTSNPNLYWYRQAAGRGLQLLFYSVGIGQISSEVPQNLSASRPQDRQFILSSKKLLLSDSGFYLCAWRGHPRRETQYFGPGTRLLVL.

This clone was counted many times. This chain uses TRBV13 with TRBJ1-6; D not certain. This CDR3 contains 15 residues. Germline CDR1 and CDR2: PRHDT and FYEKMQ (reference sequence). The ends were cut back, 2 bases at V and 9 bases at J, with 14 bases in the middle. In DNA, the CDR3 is TGTGCCAGCAGCTTAACCCAAGGAGGTAGTTCACCCCTCCACTTT. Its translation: CASSLTQGGSSPLHF.

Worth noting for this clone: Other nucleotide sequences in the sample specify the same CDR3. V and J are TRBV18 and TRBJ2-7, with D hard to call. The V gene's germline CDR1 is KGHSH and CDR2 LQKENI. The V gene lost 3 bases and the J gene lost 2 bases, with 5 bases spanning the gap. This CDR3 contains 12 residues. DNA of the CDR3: TGTGCCAGCTCACCGGGGACCTACGAGCAGTACTTC. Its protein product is CASSPGTYEQYF.

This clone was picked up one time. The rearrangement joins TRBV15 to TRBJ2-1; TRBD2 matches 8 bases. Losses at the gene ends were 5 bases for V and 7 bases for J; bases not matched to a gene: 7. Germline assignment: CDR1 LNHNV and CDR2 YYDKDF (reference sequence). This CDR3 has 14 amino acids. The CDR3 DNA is TGTGCCACCAGCCTCCGGACGGGGGGGAATGAGCAGTTCTTC. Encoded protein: CATSLRTGGNEQFF.

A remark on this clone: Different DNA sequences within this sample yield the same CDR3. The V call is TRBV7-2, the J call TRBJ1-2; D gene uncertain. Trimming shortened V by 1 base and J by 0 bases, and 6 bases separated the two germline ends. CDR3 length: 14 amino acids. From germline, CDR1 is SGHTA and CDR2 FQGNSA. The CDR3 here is CASSLETANYGYTF. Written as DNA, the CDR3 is TGTGCCAGCAGCTTAGAGACCGCTAACTATGGCTACACCTTC.

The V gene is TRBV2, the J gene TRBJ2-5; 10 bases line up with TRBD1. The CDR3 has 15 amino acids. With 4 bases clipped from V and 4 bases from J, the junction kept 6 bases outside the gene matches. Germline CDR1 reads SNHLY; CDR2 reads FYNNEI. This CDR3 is CASSGSTGGRETQYF. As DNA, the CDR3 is TGTGCCAGCAGTGGCTCGACAGGGGGCAGAGAGACCCAGTACTTC. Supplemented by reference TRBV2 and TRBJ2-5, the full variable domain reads EPEVTQTPSHQVTQMGQEVILRCVPISNHLYFYWYRQILGQKVEFLVSFYNNEISEKSEIFDDQFSVERPDGSNFTLKIRSTKLEDSAMYFCASSGSTGGRETQYFGPGTRLLVL.

The CDR3 here is CAWKAGWETQYF. The CDR3, as DNA: TGTGCCTGGAAAGCAGGGTGGGAGACCCAGTACTTC. The V and J genes are TRBV30 and TRBJ2-5; perhaps TRBD1 as D (5 bases). CDR1 and CDR2 from the germline V gene are GTSNPN and SVGIG (reference sequence). The CDR3 sequence is 12 residues long. Between the trimmed V and J ends, which lost 4 bases and 5 bases, there was a span of 11 bases.

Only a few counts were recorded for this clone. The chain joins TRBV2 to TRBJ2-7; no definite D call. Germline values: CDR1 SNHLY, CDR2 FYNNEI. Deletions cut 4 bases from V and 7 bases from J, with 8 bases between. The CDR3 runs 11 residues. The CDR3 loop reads CASSVDSEQYF. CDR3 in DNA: TGTGCCAGCAGTGTCGACTCAGAGCAGTACTTC.